This TCR beta chain derives from a study of T cells in Graves' hyperthyroidism and ophthalmopathy (dated by TCRdb to the late 2010s). With respect to the entire study: Peripheral blood samples were taken at initial diagnosis, before any treatment was given. TCR V-J signatures able to tell the groups apart were searched for in a discovery cohort of 90 to 100 patients, of whom approximately 40 had Graves' ophthalmopathy and 57 had stable Graves' hyperthyroidism. According to the paper, TCR Vbeta CDR3 sequencing was carried out on roughly 130 peripheral blood samples, which came from 40 to 45 ophthalmopathy, around 74 hyperthyroidism and approximately 17 progressor patients. Thyroid tissue and blood T-cell repertoires from more than 5 Graves' hyperthyroidism patients were also compared in the study. The 100 or so discovery patients were randomly split 7:3 into training and test sets. After sampling, hyperthyroidism patients received methimazole starting at 30 mg daily, and ophthalmopathy patients received high-dose intravenous methylprednisolone. Whether ophthalmopathy could be predicted prospectively was tested in an independent validation cohort made up of some 20 hyperthyroidism patients plus 17 patients who later progressed to ophthalmopathy.

Overall study results and their limits: During validation, the model predicted progression to ophthalmopathy a median of roughly six months ahead of onset, with around 65% sensitivity and about 75% specificity. Most expanded thyroid clonotypes (frequency above 0.001) were also detected in blood, a finding suggesting that blood repertoires may reflect thyroid immune responses. In cross-validation, a model built on a 13 V-J signature told ophthalmopathy apart from stable hyperthyroidism with over 85% sensitivity and about 81% specificity, and in testing the same model reached 80%/75%. Sample size was not statistically predetermined, and investigators were not blinded to group allocation.

Graves' hyperthyroidism was defined as stable when no progression to ophthalmopathy occurred over 18 months of follow-up. Hyperthyroidism patients were aged 18 to 65 years and newly diagnosed, with disease duration of less than 2 months. Any patient with an uncontrolled infection, another autoimmune disease, pregnancy or lactation was excluded. Diagnoses relied on clinical symptoms, serum thyroxine and TRAb, thyroid ultrasound and orbital computed tomography. PBMCs were separated from roughly 10 ml of fresh peripheral blood using Ficoll-Paque density gradient centrifugation. Total RNA was extracted using Trizol reagent, and RNA quality was assessed on an Agilent 2100 Bioanalyzer. The TCR beta CDR3 regions were amplified from RNA transcripts. The TCR CDR3 was subjected to a first round of RT-PCR using the HTBI primer set and the Qiagen OneStep RT-PCR kit. The libraries were constructed in a second round of multiplex PCR and then size-selected and purified. The libraries were sequenced on an Illumina HiSeq2000 using paired-end 100 bp reads. The original pipeline was this. Raw data were processed with SOAPnuke, discarding reads with adapters, uncalled bases, mean Phred below 15, or no exact constant-primer or identifier match. High-quality paired reads were merged with COPE v1.2.5, and unique nucleotide sequences were defined as clonotypes. MiTCR v1.1 was used to align the clonotypes against IMGT TRBV, TRBD and TRBJ reference segments. The analysis included only V-J combinations with a frequency above 0.0001, which together covered 99% to 99.2% of the repertoires. A TCS score was defined as the ratio of F50 (clonal expansion) to E x V (chaos), with BLOSUM62-based TCRdist applied between CDR3 peptides within each V-J. Welch's t-statistics and random forest reduced fewer than 600 V-J features to roughly 13, which were used in a naive Bayes classifier (R e1071). The raw public reads went through TCRdb reprocessing: fastp at Q25, MiXCR clone calling, in-frame beta chains kept. When rows share a CDR3 protein, they turn into one entry using the most common DNA and genes. What appears here as the V and J calls and clone size reflects TCRdb's work, not the paper's. The sample table contains over 650,000 distinct CDR3 sequences; only one count was recorded for 15% to 20% of them. In total, the top ten clones hold around 8% of the sample.

The table lists this clonotype with a few counts. The clone's antigen remains unknown. No much larger clone is present one base from it, and per-base qualities are unavailable. V lost 6 bases and J lost 5 bases, and the count of bases not matched to a germline gene is 6. The CDR3 runs 13 amino acids, cysteine and phenylalanine included. Kept here is only the CDR3 DNA, which spans 39 bases and is read in frame from base 1. From a lookup of the germline V gene (reference sequence), CDR1 and CDR2 are DFQATT and SNEGSKA. This receptor chain uses TRBV20-1 and TRBJ2-4; the junction holds 8 bases that match TRBD1. The source of this sequence is a man aged 18 to 30 with Graves' hyperthyroidism. Sequenced: blood. This receptor carries the CDR3 CSATGGFENIQYF. The nucleotide sequence reads TGCAGTGCCACAGGGGGTTTCGAAAACATTCAGTACTTC.